These 2 T cell receptor beta chains share one sample of origin, sequenced in a study of tumor-infiltrating lymphocytes in localized non-small cell lung cancer. Sequenced by immunoSEQ multiplex PCR; TCRdb stores in-frame clones only, minus some. The sample has some 5,200 clones; approximately 66% are singletons. The specimen was uninvolved lung tissue not adjacent to the tumor. These receptors were collected from a human donor with non-small cell lung cancer.

This clone was recorded a few times. The V gene is TRBV6-5, the J gene TRBJ2-2, with D possibly TRBD2 on 5 matching bases. The CDR3 has 16 residues. V was cut by 3 bases and J by 5 bases, with 16 bases left in between. Germline values: CDR1 MNHEY, CDR2 SVGAGI. The CDR3 coding sequence is TGTGCCAGCAGTTATGGTGAGGGAGTAGGGACCGGGGAGCTGTTTTTT. This translates into CASSYGEGVGTGELFF.

The chain uses TRBV30 and TRBJ2-7, with D perhaps TRBD1 (6 bases). Germline V CDR1 and CDR2: GTSNPN, SVGIG (reference sequence). There are 12 residues in the CDR3. The ends were cut back, 3 bases at V and 5 bases at J, with 11 bases in the middle. The DNA of the CDR3 is TGTGCCTGGAGCCAGGGGCTAAACGAGCAGTACTTC. Translation gives CAWSQGLNEQYF.